What follows is one T cell receptor (beta chain) and its context. Its antigen is as yet unknown. The CDR3 length is 12 residues. Germline-derived CDR1 and CDR2 are SGHVS and FQNEAQ. V lost 7 bases and J lost 0, with 7 bases in between. The data stem from a study of spatial heterogeneity in lung cancer. Study as a whole: Matched bulk RNA-seq gave a T cell module score that correlated strongly with tumor-region TCR transcript counts. Study findings and constraints: The number of expanded tumor alpha and beta chains correlated with mutation number.

Time point specified: sample taken at primary tumor resection. MiXCR, applied by TCRdb to the 5' RACE reads, yields one record per CDR3 protein. The repertoire holds roughly 5,000 distinct CDR3 sequences, with roughly 12% as singletons. The source of this sequence is a female donor with early-stage non-small cell lung cancer. This sequence joins TRBV7-8 and TRBJ2-7; perhaps TRBD1 as D (5 bases). This specimen consisted of lung tumor tissue, obtained at surgery. The CDR3 spells CASTRDSYEQYF. The DNA for the CDR3 is TGTGCCAGCACCAGGGACTCCTACGAGCAGTACTTC.